The next 32 T cell receptor beta chains were all read from a single sample in a study of T cells after yellow fever vaccination (dated by TCRdb to the late 2010s). What this sample's treatment or condition label stands for: live attenuated yellow fever vaccine strain. Library prep was done by 5' RACE. TCRdb records Illumina NovaSeq 6000 as the sequencer. The raw public data were reprocessed by TCRdb itself: fastp quality trimming at Q25, MiXCR clonotype calling, in-frame beta chains only. One record per CDR3 amino acid sequence lists the most common genes and DNA. The sample table holds about 350,000 distinct CDR3 sequences, of which roughly an eighth were seen once. Jointly, the top ten make up about 3% of the sample. This material consisted of CD4+ T cells sorted from PBMCs, taken 15 days after the yellow fever booster vaccination. Receptors were obtained from a man between 18 and 35 years old who received the YFV17D yellow fever vaccine.

In its sample, this clonotype was seen many times. The rearrangement joins TRBV4-3 to TRBJ2-7; tentative D call: TRBD1 (5 bases). Per germline, CDR1 LGHNA and CDR2 YSLEER. There are 14 residues in the CDR3. V gave up 1 base and J gave up 2 bases, with 9 bases separating them. CDR3 in amino acids: CASSQAGPPYEQYF. The CDR3 nucleotides are TGCGCCAGCAGCCAAGCAGGGCCACCCTACGAGCAGTACTTC.

The chain couples TRBV2 to TRBJ2-2; no firm D call. Per germline, CDR1 SNHLY and CDR2 FYNNEI. V was cut by 5 bases and J by 6 bases, with 13 bases left in between. The CDR3 runs 14 residues. The CDR3 loop reads CASSSQSAAGELFF. The CDR3 DNA sequence: TGTGCCAGCAGTTCTCAGTCCGCTGCCGGGGAGCTGTTTTTT.

The chain uses TRBV18 and TRBJ2-2, with TRBD1 identical over 8 bases. CDR1 and CDR2 (germline): KGHSH, LQKENI. The CDR3 contains 17 residues. The V segment lost 8 bases and the J segment 0 bases; nucleotides outside the gene matches: 11. DNA for the CDR3: TGTGCCAGCGCCCCGTTTGGACAGGGAACGAACACCGGGGAGCTGTTTTTT. It is translated as CASAPFGQGTNTGELFF.

V gene TRBV7-3 combines with J gene TRBJ2-3; possibly TRBD2 for D (7 bases). V lost 4 bases and J lost 0, with 17 bases in between. The CDR3 runs 17 residues. The germline V gene encodes CDR1 SGHTA and CDR2 FQGTGA. The CDR3 loop is CASSSTHGGPSTDTQYF. CDR3 DNA sequence: TGTGCCAGCAGCTCCACCCACGGGGGGCCGAGCACAGATACGCAGTATTTT. Full variable domain (missing parts from reference TRBV7-3 and TRBJ2-3): GAGVSQTPSNKVTEKGKYVELRCDPISGHTALYWYRQSLGQGPEFLIYFQGTGAADDSGLPNDRFFAVRPEGSVSTLKIQRTERGDSAVYLCASSSTHGGPSTDTQYFGPGTRLTVL.

The rearrangement links TRBV7-2 to TRBJ2-1; D gene ambiguous. Germline CDR1 SGHTA, CDR2 FQGNSA. Trimming cost V 2 bases and J 11 bases, with 10 bases left between them. The CDR3 extends over 12 amino acids. As DNA, the CDR3 is TGTGCCAGCAGCTTACTAGGGCCCCAGCAGTTCTTC. Amino acid sequence: CASSLLGPQQFF. The entire variable domain, with the rest obtained from reference TRBV7-2 and TRBJ2-1, is as follows: GAGVSQSPSNKVTEKGKDVELRCDPISGHTALYWYRQSLGQGLEFLIYFQGNSAPDKSGLPSDRFSAERTGGSVSTLTIQRTQQEDSAVYLCASSLLGPQQFFGPGTRLTVL.

The chain employs TRBV7-2 and TRBJ1-3; tentative D call: TRBD1 (5 bases). The CDR3 length is 17 residues. Germline CDR1 is SGHTA and CDR2 is FQGNSA. Trimming shortened V by 5 bases and J by 2 bases, and 19 bases separated the two germline ends. The CDR3 DNA reads TGTGCCAGCAGCCCCAGGGACCCCGCAGGGACTGGAAACACCATATATTTT. The encoded protein is CASSPRDPAGTGNTIYF. Complete variable domain (other parts from reference TRBV7-2 and TRBJ1-3): GAGVSQSPSNKVTEKGKDVELRCDPISGHTALYWYRQSLGQGLEFLIYFQGNSAPDKSGLPSDRFSAERTGGSVSTLTIQRTQQEDSAVYLCASSPRDPAGTGNTIYFGEGSWLTVV.

This clonotype occurred a few times. The chain combines TRBV5-4 with TRBJ2-7, with 13 bases identical to TRBD2. CDR1 SGHNT and CDR2 YYREEE come from the germline V gene (reference sequence). With V trimmed by 4 bases and J by 2 bases, 3 bases remained unmatched. The CDR3 sequence is 15 residues long. The DNA for the CDR3 is TGTGCCAGCAGCCGGGGACTAGCGGGGACCTACGAGCAGTACGTC. It yields the protein CASSRGLAGTYEQYV.

This clonotype showed up just a few times. V is TRBV5-1 and J is TRBJ2-3; no reliable D call. Germline V gene lookup returns CDR1 SGHRS and CDR2 YFSETQ. The CDR3 is 15 amino acids. Trimming removed 4 bases at V and 5 bases at J, with 17 bases between. The CDR3: CASSPWTSGGDTQYF. CDR3 coding DNA: TGCGCCAGCAGCCCATGGACCTCCGGCGGAGATACGCAGTATTTT.

This chain links TRBV5-1 with TRBJ2-5; unclear D gene. The CDR3 runs to 15 residues. Germline V gene data show CDR1 as SGHRS and CDR2 as YFSETQ. Trimming left V 4 bases short and J 4 bases short, with 17 bases between. CDR3 coding DNA: TGCGCCAGCAGCCTGACGACGTCTCGAGGAGAGACCCAGTACTTC. This sequence encodes CASSLTTSRGETQYF. Variable domain in full (rest from reference TRBV5-1 and TRBJ2-5): KAGVTQTPRYLIKTRGQQVTLSCSPISGHRSVSWYQQTPGQGLQFLFEYFSETQRNKGNFPGRFSGRQFSNSRSEMNVSTLELGDSALYLCASSLTTSRGETQYFGPGTRLLVL.

The table lists this clonotype with a few counts. The rearrangement links TRBV4-1 to TRBJ2-5; D unclear. CDR3 length: 15 residues. From germline, CDR1 is MGHRA and CDR2 YSYEKL. V was clipped by 0 bases and J by 4 bases, with 12 bases between them. The CDR3 sequence: CASSQEPPPRETQYF. In DNA, the CDR3 is TGCGCCAGCAGCCAAGAACCCCCCCCGAGAGAGACCCAGTACTTC.

There are a few counts of this clonotype. The chain recombines TRBV6-2 or TRBV6-3 with TRBJ1-2; TRBD1 matches 10 bases. V dropped 2 bases and J dropped 2; count of bases not matched to a gene: 11. CDR1 is MNHEY, CDR2 SVGEGT, per germline. The CDR3 loop spans 18 amino acids. Here the CDR3 reads CASSYPLGQGFGNYGYTF. CDR3 DNA sequence: TGTGCCAGCAGTTACCCGTTGGGACAGGGGTTTGGAAACTATGGCTACACCTTC.

This clonotype was detected ten times or more. The chain employs TRBV5-1 and TRBJ2-1; the D gene is possibly TRBD2 (7 bases). This CDR3 comprises 15 residues. CDR1 SGHRS and CDR2 YFSETQ come from the germline V gene. V lost 0 bases and J 2 bases, leaving 9 bases between the germline ends. CDR3 in DNA: TGCGCCAGCAGCTTGGGGGGGGGCCCCTACAATGAGCAGTTCTTC. The encoded protein is CASSLGGGPYNEQFF.

This clonotype was counted ten times or more. The gene calls are TRBV12-3 or TRBV12-4 and TRBJ1-6; D gene ambiguous. The CDR3 length is 16 residues. Trimming removed 6 bases from V and 3 bases from J, with 15 bases in between. CDR3 sequence reads: CASSLTLGDYNSPLHF. The DNA of the CDR3 is TGTGCCAGCAGCCTCACCCTGGGCGACTATAATTCACCCCTCCACTTT.

The genes are TRBV7-8 and TRBJ1-6, with 10 bases identical to TRBD1. Trimming took 5 bases from V and 7 from J; bases not matched to a gene: 2. The CDR3 is made up of 14 amino acids. Germline V gives CDR1 SGHVS, CDR2 FQNEAQ. CDR3 sequence reads: CASSKGQGNSPLHF. CDR3 DNA sequence: TGTGCCAGCAGCAAGGGACAGGGGAATTCACCCCTCCACTTT.

In this sample, this clonotype turned up many times. This chain uses TRBV5-6 with TRBJ2-7; D remains unclear. V lost 2 bases and J lost 0, with 6 bases in between. The CDR3 contains 13 residues. Germline V lookup: CDR1 SGHDT, CDR2 YYEEEE. DNA of the CDR3: TGTGCCAGCAGCTTAGTCGTCTCCTACGAGCAGTACTTC. The encoded protein is CASSLVVSYEQYF.

The chain carries TRBV3-1 and TRBJ2-7, with TRBD1 matching over 7 bases. The CDR3 has 19 residues. Losses at the gene ends were 1 base for V and 2 bases for J; bases not matched to a gene: 17. Germline CDR1 and CDR2: LGHDT and YNNKEL (reference sequence). DNA for the CDR3: TGTGCCAGCAGCCAAGTCAGAGACAGGGTAACTACGGGACCCTACGAGCAGTACTTC. Encoded protein: CASSQVRDRVTTGPYEQYF.

Only a few counts were recorded for this clonotype. The V call is TRBV7-9, the J call TRBJ2-1, with D tentatively TRBD1 (5 bases). From germline, CDR1 is SEHNR and CDR2 FQNEAQ (reference sequence). V lost 5 bases and J lost 9, with 14 bases in between. The CDR3 length is 13 residues. In nucleotides, the CDR3 is TGTGCCAGCAGCCCCAGGGAATGGGGTGAGCAGTTCTTC. It codes for CASSPREWGEQFF.

The chain employs TRBV12-5 and TRBJ2-5; D uncertain. Germline loops: CDR1 LGHNT, CDR2 FRNRAP. V was cut by 0 bases and J by 3 bases, with 8 bases left in between. This CDR3 contains 14 residues. The CDR3 region is CASGLVPGEETQYF. The CDR3 DNA follows: TGTGCTAGTGGTTTGGTACCTGGGGAAGAGACCCAGTACTTC.

This chain connects TRBV7-8 to TRBJ1-1; D is undetermined. Trimming cost V 3 bases and J 7 bases, with 9 bases left between them. Germline-derived CDR1 and CDR2 are SGHVS and FQNEAQ. The CDR3 totals 12 residues. CDR3 nucleotides: TGTGCCAGCAGCTTGTCTGGGGTTGAAGCTTTCTTT. This codes for CASSLSGVEAFF.

The chain recombines TRBV10-3 with TRBJ2-7, with a tentative D call TRBD2 (6 bases). There are 11 residues in the CDR3. V lost 6 bases and J lost 6, with 9 bases in between. Per the germline V gene, CDR1 is ENHRY and CDR2 is SYGVKD. The CDR3 loop reads CAISAAGEQYF. The CDR3 DNA reads TGTGCCATCAGCGCAGCGGGCGAGCAGTACTTC.

This clonotype appeared a few times. The V gene is TRBV7-6, the J gene TRBJ2-7, with D possibly being TRBD2 (5 bases). The V end was cut by 0 bases, the J end by 6 bases, with 12 bases between. There are 14 residues in the CDR3. The germline CDR1 and CDR2 sequences are SGHVS and FNYEAQ. The CDR3 spells CASSLARVGSEQYF. The CDR3 nucleotides are TGTGCCAGCAGCTTAGCGCGGGTGGGCTCCGAGCAGTACTTC.

This clonotype was counted between two and nine times. This rearrangement joins TRBV12-3 or TRBV12-4 to TRBJ2-3; 10 bases are a match to TRBD1. After removal of 6 bases from V and 3 bases from J, the junction contained 6 bases not matched to a gene. This CDR3 comprises 15 residues. The CDR3 DNA reads as TGTGCCAGCAGCCTCAGACAGGGGGCAACAGATACGCAGTATTTT. This sequence encodes CASSLRQGATDTQYF.

Only a few counts were recorded for this clonotype. The chain links TRBV5-1 to TRBJ2-2; the match to TRBD1 covers 8 bases. This CDR3 is built from 16 residues. The germline gives CDR1 SGHRS, CDR2 YFSETQ. V trimming: 5 bases; J trimming: 2 bases; junction bases outside the gene matches: 8. CDR3 DNA: TGCGCCAGCAGAGAACCCGGACAGGGAAACACCGGGGAGCTGTTTTTT. Translating gives CASREPGQGNTGELFF.

CDR3 coding DNA: TGTGCCAGCAGTCGACCCCGGACAGATAATTCACCCCTCCACTTT. This translates into CASSRPRTDNSPLHF. The rearrangement uses TRBV6-6 and TRBJ1-6; possible D gene TRBD1, 6 bases. Germline CDR1 reads MNHNY; CDR2 reads SVGAGI (reference sequence). V was pared by 5 bases and J by 5 bases, with 13 bases between. This CDR3 is built from 15 residues.

The chain carries TRBV27 and TRBJ1-6; D unresolved. V gave up 4 bases and J gave up 11 bases, with 12 bases separating them. The CDR3 sequence is 13 residues long. Germline V gives CDR1 MNHEY, CDR2 SMNVEV (reference sequence). Here the CDR3 DNA reads TGTGCCAGCAGTTCCAGGTATAGGACACCCCTCCACTTT. Translation: CASSSRYRTPLHF.

The V call is TRBV24-1, the J call TRBJ2-1, with 9 bases aligning to TRBD1. The V gene end was trimmed by 3 bases and the J gene end by 9 bases; junction bases not matched to a gene: 8. The length of the CDR3 is 15 residues. CDR1 is KGHDR and CDR2 is SFDVKD in the germline V gene. CDR3 protein: CATSDPGQGTPEQFF. In DNA form, the CDR3 reads TGTGCCACCAGTGATCCGGGACAGGGCACCCCTGAGCAGTTCTTC.

This clonotype was counted only a few times. A read error may produce the germline difference seen at one junction end. The rearrangement joins TRBV27 to TRBJ1-5; weak D call: TRBD1 (5 bases). Germline CDR1 and CDR2: MNHEY and SMNVEV (reference sequence). The CDR3 loop spans 15 amino acids. CDR3: CASSLLGPQFQPLHF. Written as DNA, the CDR3 is TGTGCCAGCAGTTTATTGGGGCCACAATTCCAGCCCCTGCATTTT.

This rearrangement joins TRBV7-2 to TRBJ1-5; D gene unclear. This CDR3 contains 14 residues. Looked up from germline, CDR1 is SGHTA and CDR2 is FQGNSA. V was trimmed by 1 base and J by 7 bases, leaving 11 bases between them. CDR3 sequence reads: CASSLDTGSQPQHF. The CDR3 DNA is TGTGCCAGCAGCTTAGATACGGGCAGCCAGCCCCAGCATTTT. The variable domain in full, completed from reference TRBV7-2 and TRBJ1-5, reads GAGVSQSPSNKVTEKGKDVELRCDPISGHTALYWYRQSLGQGLEFLIYFQGNSAPDKSGLPSDRFSAERTGGSVSTLTIQRTQQEDSAVYLCASSLDTGSQPQHFGDGTRLSIL.

This rearrangement joins TRBV24-1 to TRBJ1-1; perhaps TRBD1 as D (5 bases). Between the trimmed V and J ends, which lost 1 base and 4 bases, there was a span of 15 bases. CDR1 and CDR2 from the germline V gene are KGHDR and SFDVKD. The CDR3 contains 16 residues. Here the CDR3 DNA reads TGTGCCACCAGTGATTTAGGCGTTGGGGGGGGCACTGAAGCTTTCTTT. This translates into CATSDLGVGGGTEAFF.

In this sample, this clonotype turned up a few times. A much larger clonotype is one base distant, so this may be a read error. This sequence joins TRBV7-6 and TRBJ1-2, with D possibly matching TRBD1 (6 bases). Germline CDR1 SGHVS, CDR2 FNYEAQ. V dropped 5 bases and J dropped 3 bases, with 10 bases sitting between them. The length of the CDR3 is 13 residues. This chain's CDR3 is CASSPDRYYGYTF. Written as DNA, the CDR3 is TGTGCCAGCAGCCCGGACAGATACTATGGCTACACCTTC. The full variable domain, in which reference TRBV7-6 and TRBJ1-2 provide the parts outside the CDR3, is GAGVSQSPRYKVTKRGQDVALRCDPISGHVSLYWYRQALGQGPEFLTYFNYEAQQDKSGLPNDRFSAERPEGSISTLTIQRTEQRDSAMYRCASSPDRYYGYTFGSGTRLTVV.

The rearrangement links TRBV20-1 to TRBJ2-6; D is ambiguous. The CDR3 length is 15 residues. V shed 3 bases and J shed 0 bases, with 9 bases lying between them. CDR1 DFQATT and CDR2 SNEGSKA come from the germline V gene (reference sequence). This chain's CDR3 is CSASDLNSGANVLTF. The CDR3 nucleotides read TGCAGTGCTAGCGACCTCAACTCTGGGGCCAACGTCCTGACTTTC.

This rearrangement joins TRBV20-1 to TRBJ2-5; TRBD2 aligns across 7 bases. The CDR3 consists of 14 residues. V lost 5 bases, J lost 7 bases, and 13 bases stayed unmatched. CDR1 and CDR2 from the germline V gene are DFQATT and SNEGSKA (reference sequence). CDR3 amino acids: CSAPLGQGGWTQYF. CDR3 in DNA: TGCAGTGCTCCCTTGGGGCAGGGAGGGTGGACCCAGTACTTC.